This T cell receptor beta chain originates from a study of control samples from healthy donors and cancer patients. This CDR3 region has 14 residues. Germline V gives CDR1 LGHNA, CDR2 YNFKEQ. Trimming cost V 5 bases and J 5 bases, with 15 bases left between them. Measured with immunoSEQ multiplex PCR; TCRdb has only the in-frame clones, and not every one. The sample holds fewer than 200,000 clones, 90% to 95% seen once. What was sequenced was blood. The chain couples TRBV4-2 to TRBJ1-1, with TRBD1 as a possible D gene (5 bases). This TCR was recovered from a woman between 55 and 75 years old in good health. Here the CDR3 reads CASSFTGEKTEAFF. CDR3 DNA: TGTGCCAGCAGCTTTACAGGTGAGAAGACTGAAGCTTTCTTT.